The 15 T cell receptor beta chains below all came from one sample that was sequenced in a study of blood T cells in healthy people across ages. PCR was performed a second time for 7 to 11 cycles using a sample-barcoded 5' primer and a J-beta primer mix. MiXCR was run by TCRdb on the 5' RACE reads, yielding one entry per CDR3 protein. The data show 700,000 to 900,000 distinct CDR3 sequences, roughly 26% seen once. The data were also submitted as part of a second study, on T cells of mothers and their children.

Sequencing was carried out using blood. These receptors were collected from a boy younger than 18 in good health.

This clonotype has just a few counts. The chain couples TRBV20-1 to TRBJ1-2; tentatively, D is TRBD1 (5 bases). Trimming left V 0 bases short and J 4 bases short, with 15 bases between. The CDR3 covers 15 residues. Germline loops: CDR1 DFQATT, CDR2 SNEGSKA (reference sequence). The CDR3 DNA reads as TGCAGTGCTAGAGATTCGGGGGACCGCTTCTATGGCTACACCTTC. Translating gives CSARDSGDRFYGYTF.

A few counts support this clonotype. The junction departs from germline at one end; a sequencing error may be responsible. This chain joins TRBV3-1 and TRBJ2-5; D possibly corresponds to TRBD2 (6 bases). Germline values: CDR1 LGHDT, CDR2 YNNKEL (reference sequence). This CDR3 comprises 16 residues. In DNA, the CDR3 is TGCGCCAGCAGCCAAGATTTACGGCTAGCGCAAGAGACCCAGTACTTC. It is translated as CASSQDLRLAQETQYF.

The chain carries TRBV20-1 and TRBJ1-1; 10 positions match TRBD1. This CDR3 has 12 amino acids. The germline V gene encodes CDR1 DFQATT and CDR2 SNEGSKA (reference sequence). The J segment lost 7 bases and the V segment lost 5 bases, leaving 4 bases of the junction unmatched. The CDR3 DNA reads as TGCAGTGCTCAAGGACAGGGGGTTGAAGCTTTCTTT. It is translated as CSAQGQGVEAFF.

The V and J genes are TRBV7-2 and TRBJ2-5; 11 bases line up with TRBD2. Trimming at V came to 5 bases and at J to 2 bases, leaving 4 bases not matched to a gene. Germline CDR1 is SGHTA and CDR2 is FQGNSA. The CDR3 runs 15 residues. In DNA form, the CDR3 reads TGTGCCAGCAGCCGATGGACTAGCGGGCAAGAGACCCAGTACTTC. Protein: CASSRWTSGQETQYF.

A few counts support this clonotype. The gene calls are TRBV11-2 and TRBJ2-1; D is unresolved. Germline lookup yields CDR1 SGHAT and CDR2 FQNNGV. V gave up 2 bases and J gave up 9 bases, with 11 bases separating them. The length of the CDR3 is 13 residues. Here the CDR3 DNA reads TGTGCCAGCAGCTTACATCAACGCGTTGAGCAGTTCTTC. Protein sequence: CASSLHQRVEQFF.

This clonotype showed up just a few times. This sequence joins TRBV7-6 and TRBJ2-6, with D possibly matching TRBD2 (6 bases). Per germline, CDR1 SGHVS and CDR2 FNYEAQ. CDR3 length: 19 residues. Trimming removed 1 base at V and 0 bases at J, with 16 bases between. In DNA form, the CDR3 reads TGTGCCAGCAGCTTAGGCGGGGTACCATCGGGCTCTGGGGCCAACGTCCTGACTTTC. Its protein is CASSLGGVPSGSGANVLTF.

A note on this clonotype: In this CDR3 the conserved last residue, phenylalanine or tryptophan, is missing, so a read error is likely. CDR3 loop: CASSLGTTYEQYL. The CDR3 bases are TGTGCCAGCAGCCTGGGGACAACCTACGAGCAGTACCTC. The chain carries TRBV27 and TRBJ2-7, with D perhaps matching TRBD1 (6 bases). CDR1 is MNHEY, CDR2 SMNVEV, per germline (reference sequence). The CDR3 consists of 13 residues. Trimming removed 6 bases at V and 2 bases at J, with 11 bases between.

This clonotype was detected a few times. The genes are TRBV4-1 and TRBJ2-7; D uncertain. The CDR3 is 14 amino acids. V lost 4 bases to trimming and J lost 2 bases, with 12 bases between them. Germline values: CDR1 MGHRA, CDR2 YSYEKL. CDR3 amino acids: CASSPLGDTYEQYF. CDR3 sequence (DNA): TGCGCCAGCAGCCCTCTTGGGGATACCTACGAGCAGTACTTC.

J is TRBJ2-7 and V is TRBV4-1, with TRBD1 matching 10 bases. Germline V gives CDR1 MGHRA, CDR2 YSYEKL. This CDR3 spans 15 amino acids. The V and J ends lost 1 base and 5 bases, in that order; junction bases with no gene match: 5. Here the CDR3 reads CASSQVGQGVDEQYF. DNA for the CDR3: TGCGCCAGCAGCCAAGTCGGACAGGGGGTAGACGAGCAGTACTTC.

A single count supports this clonotype. The V gene is TRBV20-1, the J gene TRBJ2-7; 12 positions agree with TRBD2. Germline V CDR1 and CDR2: DFQATT, SNEGSKA (reference sequence). This CDR3 has 14 residues. V dropped 1 base and J dropped 2; count of bases not matched to a gene: 0. Here the CDR3 DNA reads TGCAGTGCTAGAGGACTAGCGGGAGCCTACGAGCAGTACTTC. Its protein product is CSARGLAGAYEQYF.

This clonotype appeared a few times. The rearrangement uses TRBV9 and TRBJ2-5; TRBD2 matches 8 bases. The J call may be faulty, since TRBJ2-1 better matches the DNA end. Germline V gene sequence: CDR1 SGDLS, CDR2 YYNGEE. This CDR3 is built from 11 residues. The CDR3 DNA is TGTGCCAGCAGGACTAGCGTTGAACAGTTCTTC. It yields the protein CASRTSVEQFF.

This clonotype was observed at least ten times. The V and J genes are TRBV7-9 and TRBJ2-1; 9 bases fit TRBD2. The CDR3 is 15 residues long. V was pared by 7 bases and J by 4 bases, with 8 bases of the junction left unmatched. From germline, CDR1 is SEHNR and CDR2 FQNEAQ (reference sequence). This CDR3 is CASTTAGGQYNEQFF. The CDR3 DNA reads TGTGCCAGCACTACAGCGGGGGGACAGTACAATGAGCAGTTCTTC.

This clonotype has just a few counts. The chain carries TRBV29-1 and TRBJ2-1; 7 bases agree with TRBD2. The germline V gene has CDR1 SQVTM and CDR2 ANQGSEA. The CDR3 is 14 amino acids. V lost 3 bases, J lost 4 bases, and 6 bases stayed unmatched. The DNA of the CDR3 is TGCAGCGTTGATGTGGCTAGCGGATACAATGAGCAGTTCTTC. Its translation: CSVDVASGYNEQFF.

The J gene is TRBJ1-4, the V gene TRBV15; D perhaps matches TRBD1 (5 bases). The CDR3 contains 15 residues. The germline gives CDR1 LNHNV, CDR2 YYDKDF (reference sequence). Trimming removed 0 bases from V and 6 bases from J, with 11 bases in between. The CDR3 sequence is CATSREGAGDEKLFF. CDR3 nucleotides: TGTGCCACCAGCAGAGAAGGGGCCGGGGATGAAAAACTGTTTTTT.

The chain has TRBV14 and TRBJ2-5, with D maybe TRBD2 (5 bases). The DNA end favors TRBJ2-7, so the J call may be wrong. Germline V gene sequence: CDR1 SGHDN, CDR2 FVKESK. This CDR3 is built from 14 residues. CDR3 sequence: CASSQQTGNYEQYF. Written as DNA, the CDR3 is TGTGCCAGCAGCCAACAGACGGGGAACTACGAGCAGTACTTC.